The TCR beta chain described here comes from a study of OX40 agonist ivuxolimab in advanced cancers. Whole-study context: Patients received ivuxolimab, an intravenous treatment, every 2 weeks at 0.01 to 10 mg/kg.

Drawing of blood for sampling happened at baseline, at cycle 4 day 1, and at cycle 7 day 1. Trimming cost V 5 bases and J 5 bases; bases outside gene matches: 7. Per the germline V gene, CDR1 is ENHRY and CDR2 is SYGVKD. The CDR3 has 15 residues. Clones were read by immunoSEQ multiplex PCR, and TCRdb kept only the in-frame ones, dropping some. The data hold roughly 100,000 clones, with about 92% observed a single time. V usage is TRBV10-3 and J usage is TRBJ2-1; 9 nucleotides align to TRBD1. Sequenced material: CD4+ or CD8+ T cells sorted from blood, taken in a trial of the OX40 agonist ivuxolimab. The clonotype originates from an adult with an advanced solid tumor such as melanoma, head and neck, liver or kidney cancer. The CDR3 DNA is TGTGCCATCAGTTTTTCGGGACAGGGAAACAATGAGCAGTTCTTC. Its protein product is CAISFSGQGNNEQFF.